The clone carrying this T cell receptor beta chain was counted once. Its antigen is as yet unknown. This sample is drawn from a study of OX40 agonist ivuxolimab in advanced cancers. Study-wide context: The patients' treatment was ivuxolimab, an agonistic anti-OX40 (CD134) antibody.

Assay: immunoSEQ multiplex PCR; the TCRdb copy retains only in-frame clones and omits some. The sample has about 55,000 clones; around 77% are singletons. Study results and caveats: Antigen specificity was not determined for the expanded peripheral T cells. Partial responders dosed at 0.1-3.0 mg/kg displayed clonal expansion ranking among the lowest.

The clonotype was recovered from an adult with an advanced solid tumor such as melanoma, head and neck, liver or kidney cancer. Sequenced material: CD4+ or CD8+ T cells sorted from blood, taken in a trial of the OX40 agonist ivuxolimab.

The CDR3 sequence is CASSIRLAGGPEDTQYF. The CDR3 nucleotides are TGCGCCAGCAGCATAAGACTAGCGGGGGGGCCGGAAGATACGCAGTATTTT. V is TRBV5-1 and J is TRBJ2-3; 14 bases agree with TRBD2. Germline CDR1 is SGHRS and CDR2 is YFSETQ. With 4 bases clipped from V and 5 bases from J, the junction kept 9 bases outside the gene matches. The length of the CDR3 is 17 residues.